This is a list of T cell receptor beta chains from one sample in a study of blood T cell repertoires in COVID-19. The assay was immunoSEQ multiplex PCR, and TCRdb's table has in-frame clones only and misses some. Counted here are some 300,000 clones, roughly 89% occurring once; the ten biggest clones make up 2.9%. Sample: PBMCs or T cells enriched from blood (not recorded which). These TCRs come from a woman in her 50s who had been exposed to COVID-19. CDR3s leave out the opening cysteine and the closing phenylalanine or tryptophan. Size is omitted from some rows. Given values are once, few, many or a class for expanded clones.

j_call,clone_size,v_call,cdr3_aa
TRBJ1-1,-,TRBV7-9,ASTLNGNTEAF
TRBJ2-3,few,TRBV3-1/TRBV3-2,ASRPSGGATDTQY
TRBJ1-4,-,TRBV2,ASSHPGLTEKLF
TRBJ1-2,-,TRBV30,AWSRGNYGYT
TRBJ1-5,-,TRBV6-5,ASSQDRGRGQPQH
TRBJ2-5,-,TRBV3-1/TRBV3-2,ASSHPKETQY
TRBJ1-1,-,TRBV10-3,ATQGQKNTEAF
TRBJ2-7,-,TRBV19,ASSPGQGAAYEQY
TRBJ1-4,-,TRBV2,ATQGTMGEKLF
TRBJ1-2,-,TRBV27,ASSPGTGREYGYT
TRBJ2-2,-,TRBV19,ASKDPGLAGSGELF
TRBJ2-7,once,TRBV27,ASSFGYEQY
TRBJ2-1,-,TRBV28,ASSKTQGLSYNEQF